This entry lists 23 T cell receptor beta chains sequenced from one sample in a study of post-analysis software for immune sequencing data. The study's findings and limits: Controls had lower frequencies than patients of a few TRBV segments, which included TRBV5-6, TRBV5-1 and TRBV20-1.

Their target antigens are unknown. Included in the TCR beta cDNA libraries were unique molecular identifiers. A single record per CDR3 protein comes from TCRdb applying MiXCR to the PCR reads. The data contain about 820,000 distinct CDR3 sequences, 53% of them singletons. Sequencing used blood. All receptors come from a girl aged 10 to 17 with multiple sclerosis.

V usage is TRBV9 and J usage is TRBJ2-7, with D perhaps assigned TRBD1 or TRBD2 (6 bases each). V was shortened by 3 bases and J by 4 bases, with 11 bases between the two germline ends. The CDR3 is 13 residues long. The germline V gene has CDR1 SGDLS and CDR2 YYNGEE. The CDR3 bases are TGTGCCAGCAGCGAAGTAGGGGGGTACGAGCAGTACTTC. Translated, it gives CASSEVGGYEQYF.

This clonotype was seen just once. One end of the junction fails to match germline, which may point to a read error. The rearrangement joins TRBV6-1 to TRBJ2-7; 11 nucleotides match TRBD2. Per the germline V gene, CDR1 is MNHNS and CDR2 is SASEGT. This CDR3 has 16 amino acids. Here the CDR3 reads CVSSHTGTSGSYEQYF. The DNA for the CDR3 is TGTGTCAGCAGTCATACCGGGACTAGCGGCTCCTACGAGCAGTACTTC.

The chain is built from TRBV20-1 and TRBJ2-5; possibly TRBD2 for D (5 bases). The ends were cut back, 3 bases at V and 1 base at J, with 15 bases in the middle. Germline CDR1 is DFQATT and CDR2 is SNEGSKA (reference sequence). CDR3 length: 15 amino acids. Written as DNA, the CDR3 is TGCAGTGCTAGGTCCGAGGGTGGAAGCCAAGAGACCCAGTACTTC. This codes for CSARSEGGSQETQYF.

This chain links TRBV20-1 with TRBJ1-6; D may be TRBD1 (5 bases). The germline CDR1 and CDR2 sequences are DFQATT and SNEGSKA (reference sequence). V was clipped by 3 bases and J by 14 bases, with 14 bases between them. The CDR3 has 12 amino acids. DNA for the CDR3: TGCAGTGCTAGTGGCTGGGGGAAAGCCCTCCACTTT. Translating it yields CSASGWGKALHF.

The chain combines TRBV7-3 with TRBJ2-1; a possible D gene is TRBD2 (7 bases). The CDR3 runs 15 residues. Germline V lookup: CDR1 SGHTA, CDR2 FQGTGA. Trimming left V 8 bases short and J 4 bases short, with 18 bases between. In nucleotides, the CDR3 is TGTGCCAGCGGCGTCGGGCGGGGGCCGTACAATGAGCAGTTCTTC. This sequence encodes CASGVGRGPYNEQFF. Full variable domain (rest looked up from reference TRBV7-3 and TRBJ2-1): GAGVSQTPSNKVTEKGKYVELRCDPISGHTALYWYRQSLGQGPEFLIYFQGTGAADDSGLPNDRFFAVRPEGSVSTLKIQRTERGDSAVYLCASGVGRGPYNEQFFGPGTRLTVL.

This chain joins TRBV18 and TRBJ2-3; tentative D call: TRBD2 (5 bases). CDR1 KGHSH and CDR2 LQKENI come from the germline V gene. The CDR3 spans 17 residues. Trimming removed 2 bases from V and 1 base from J, with 16 bases in between. CDR3 sequence (DNA): TGTGCCAGCTCACCATCGCTAGCCGCCCATGGCACAGATACGCAGTATTTT. It translates to CASSPSLAAHGTDTQYF.

The CDR3 reads CASSLVTGGTETQYF. CDR3 nucleotides: TGCGCCAGCAGCTTGGTTACAGGGGGCACAGAGACCCAGTACTTC. This chain connects TRBV5-1 to TRBJ2-5; 9 nucleotides line up with TRBD1. The ends lost 0 bases at V and 4 bases at J; junction bases unmatched: 4. CDR3 length: 15 amino acids. CDR1 and CDR2 from the germline V gene are SGHRS and YFSETQ.

The chain uses TRBV29-1 and TRBJ2-7; no firm D call. Germline values: CDR1 SQVTM, CDR2 ANQGSEA. The CDR3 loop spans 12 amino acids. V lost 7 bases to trimming and J lost 3 bases, with 13 bases between them. This CDR3 reads CSAGRTDYEQYF. Written as DNA, the CDR3 is TGCAGCGCTGGACGTACTGACTACGAGCAGTACTTC.

The chain has TRBV7-2 and TRBJ2-4; D possibly uses TRBD1 or TRBD2 (6 bases each). Trimming removed 5 bases from V and 13 bases from J, with 15 bases in between. Germline V gene data show CDR1 as SGHTA and CDR2 as FQGNSA. This CDR3 has 12 residues. Here the CDR3 reads CASSRPRGEQYF. DNA of the CDR3: TGTGCCAGCAGCCGACCGAGGGGGGAGCAGTACTTC.

This rearrangement joins TRBV6-5 to TRBJ1-1, with D possibly matching TRBD1 (5 bases). The CDR3 is 15 amino acids. Germline assignment: CDR1 MNHEY and CDR2 SVGAGI. With 7 bases removed from V and 4 bases from J, the gap between germline ends came to 19 bases. CDR3 DNA: TGTGCCAGCATTCTACTCTCAGGGAGCGGCACTGAAGCTTTCTTT. This translates into CASILLSGSGTEAFF.

The chain carries TRBV3-1 and TRBJ2-5, with D perhaps being TRBD1 or TRBD2 (6 bases each). V was pared by 1 base and J by 5 bases, with 11 bases between. Germline-derived CDR1 and CDR2 are LGHDT and YNNKEL (reference sequence). The CDR3 loop spans 14 amino acids. The CDR3, as DNA: TGTGCCAGCAGCCAAGCCGGGGGCGTTGAGACCCAGTACTTC. As protein: CASSQAGGVETQYF.

This clonotype was observed a handful of times. The chain carries TRBV5-1 and TRBJ2-5, with a weak D call TRBD1 (6 bases). The J call may not be correct, given that the DNA end is closer to TRBJ2-7. The V gene's germline CDR1 is SGHRS and CDR2 YFSETQ. The CDR3 covers 15 residues. CDR3 in DNA: TGCGCCAGCAGCCCCATGGAACAGGGTTCCTACGAGCAGTACTTC. Its translation: CASSPMEQGSYEQYF.

The chain carries TRBV20-1 and TRBJ2-1; 7 nucleotides match TRBD2. CDR3 length equals 14 residues. The V and J ends lost 0 bases and 5 bases, in that order; junction bases with no gene match: 4. CDR1 is DFQATT, CDR2 SNEGSKA, per germline (reference sequence). The DNA of the CDR3 is TGCAGTGCTAGAGAAGCGGGAATCAACAATGAGCAGTTCTTC. As protein: CSAREAGINNEQFF.

The chain combines TRBV20-1 with TRBJ2-4, with D possibly being TRBD1 (6 bases). Trimming pared 1 base from V and 4 bases from J, leaving 14 bases between. The CDR3 is 15 amino acids. Germline V lookup: CDR1 DFQATT, CDR2 SNEGSKA (reference sequence). CDR3: CSARADSPPKNIQYF. For the CDR3, the DNA is TGCAGTGCTAGAGCGGACAGTCCTCCGAAAAACATTCAGTACTTC.

The rearrangement joins TRBV29-1 to TRBJ2-3, with TRBD2 as a possible D gene (5 bases). Trimming took 4 bases from V and 3 from J, leaving 8 bases between them. CDR3 length equals 12 residues. Germline CDR1 reads SQVTM; CDR2 reads ANQGSEA. The CDR3 sequence: CSVGESTDTQYF. For the CDR3, the DNA is TGCAGCGTTGGGGAGAGTACAGATACGCAGTATTTT.

The chain recombines TRBV25-1 with TRBJ2-1; perhaps TRBD2 as D (5 bases). Germline CDR1 and CDR2: MGHDK and SYGVNS. V lost 8 bases and J lost 13, with 15 bases in between. The CDR3 contains 11 residues. CDR3 protein: CASRAEAEQFF. The CDR3 nucleotides read TGTGCCAGCCGGGCGGAGGCTGAACAGTTCTTC.

This rearrangement joins TRBV20-1 to TRBJ2-3, with 12 bases lining up with TRBD2. Trimming took 3 bases from V and 0 from J; bases not matched to a gene: 4. Germline CDR1 reads DFQATT; CDR2 reads SNEGSKA (reference sequence). The CDR3 spans 16 residues. The CDR3, as DNA: TGCAGTGCTAGCAGCCTAGCGGGAGGGAGCACAGATACGCAGTATTTT. This sequence encodes CSASSLAGGSTDTQYF.

V and J are TRBV5-1 and TRBJ2-3, with D unclear. Germline CDR1 SGHRS, CDR2 YFSETQ. This CDR3 region has 13 residues. V lost 4 bases and J 11 bases, leaving 17 bases between the germline ends. The CDR3 coding sequence is TGCGCCAGCAGCCCAGGAAGCCACAATGAGCAGTATTTT. This translates into CASSPGSHNEQYF. Supplemented by reference TRBV5-1 and TRBJ2-3, the full variable domain reads KAGVTQTPRYLIKTRGQQVTLSCSPISGHRSVSWYQQTPGQGLQFLFEYFSETQRNKGNFPGRFSGRQFSNSRSEMNVSTLELGDSALYLCASSPGSHNEQYFGPGTRLTVL.

J is TRBJ2-5 and V is TRBV3-1, with D possibly TRBD1 on 7 matching bases. The assigned J gene may be wrong: the sequence end matches TRBJ2-7 better. CDR3 size: 15 residues. Per the germline V gene, CDR1 is LGHDT and CDR2 is YNNKEL (reference sequence). CDR3 amino acids: CASSQVRGANYEQYF. The CDR3 DNA follows: TGTGCCAGCAGCCAAGTCAGGGGGGCGAATTACGAGCAGTACTTC.

This clonotype has only one observation. One junction end disagrees with the germline gene, perhaps due to a read error. The V call is TRBV12-3 or TRBV12-4, the J call TRBJ2-2; perhaps TRBD1 as D (6 bases). This CDR3 is built from 13 residues. The CDR3 DNA is TGTGCCACCCAAGACAGGAACACCGGGGAGCGGTTTTTT. It yields the protein CATQDRNTGERFF.

The V gene is TRBV10-3, the J gene TRBJ2-1, with TRBD2 matching 11 bases. Germline V lookup: CDR1 ENHRY, CDR2 SYGVKD. The CDR3 is made up of 16 amino acids. J was trimmed by 8 bases and V by 0 bases; bases with no gene match: 6. In DNA, the CDR3 is TGTGCCATCAGTGAGTCGACTAGCGGGATGTTCTATGAGCAGTTCTTC. Amino acid sequence: CAISESTSGMFYEQFF.

Comment on this clonotype: This may be a read error: a much more frequent sequence differs by one nucleotide. This chain uses TRBV7-9 with TRBJ2-7; 8 nucleotides line up with TRBD1. Trimming removed 3 bases from V and 12 bases from J; junction bases left unmatched: 13. This CDR3 contains 14 residues. The germline CDR1 and CDR2 sequences are SEHNR and FQNEAQ (reference sequence). The CDR3 sequence is CASSFGTGGETRYF. CDR3 nucleotides: TGTGCCAGCAGCTTTGGGACAGGCGGTGAGACCCGGTACTTC.

This sequence joins TRBV27 and TRBJ1-2; TRBD1 agrees at 7 bases. This CDR3 is built from 13 residues. Germline assignment: CDR1 MNHEY and CDR2 SMNVEV (reference sequence). After removal of 5 bases from V and 5 bases from J, the junction contained 5 bases not matched to a gene. Here the CDR3 DNA reads TGTGCCAGCAGTAGCGTACAGGGGTATGGCTACACCTTC. This sequence encodes CASSSVQGYGYTF.